This T cell receptor beta chain was documented in a study of cytotoxic CD8 clonotypes in ibrutinib-treated CLL (dated by TCRdb to the early 2020s). In the study overall: The cohort had about ten relapsed/refractory and roughly 14 treatment-naive patients; 17 were IGHV unmutated. Partial responses were observed in 24 patients and complete responses in 2; after a median follow-up of about 69 months, remission was maintained in around 14 patients and progression was observed in some twelve. Samples at response were collected after a median of approximately twelve months of treatment, with a range of about 6 to 40 months. On average, each sample had about 250,000 productive templates and around 100,000 productive rearrangements. Longitudinal samples were available for about 30% of the 86 trial participants. Cryopreserved peripheral blood mononuclear cells were obtained before treatment, at response, and at either sustained remission or disease progression. Every remission and progressive disease sample was obtained while ibrutinib was still being received by the patients.

This specimen's time point label, per the study, means: about a year on ibrutinib. For TCR beta library preparation, approximately 2 micrograms of genomic DNA were isolated from cryopreserved PBMCs. High-throughput TCR beta sequencing was performed on longitudinal blood samples from CLL patients receiving ibrutinib monotherapy. Patients were enrolled in a phase 2 open-label single-center ibrutinib monotherapy trial. Concerning this clone itself: This clone's antigen is unknown. No quality values exist for individual bases; no much larger clone is one base distant.

The goal of deep resolution MiSeq sequencing was a depth between 1 in 1 million and 1 in 200,000 T cells, and coverage averaged 10x per clonotype. The immunoSEQ hsTCRB Kit was used to generate the TCR beta libraries. As for the original processing: The data were analyzed with ImmunoSEQ Analyzer and ImmunoSEQ Data Assistant, and V, D and J gene assignments followed IMGT definitions. Clonality, which ranges from 0 to 1, was calculated by subtracting the normalized Shannon entropy of productive rearrangement frequencies from one. Only overrepresented clonotypes making up at least 0.05% of each patient's repertoire were included in the public clonotype analysis. Repertoires from some 14 age-matched healthy donors in immuneACCESS were used as clonality controls. The table comes from immuneACCESS by way of TCRdb, which keeps in-frame sequences with V and J called. Part of the clones is missing from these tables; in studies checked, under half for an unresolved V gene and the rest for unknown reasons. V and J calls and clone size follow that table, whereas D and trimming were derived from the DNA. The sample includes tens of thousands of clones, with around 68% observed a single time. Roughly two fifths of the sample comes from the top ten.

Inclusive of the bounding cysteine and phenylalanine, the CDR3 is 11 residues long. The only DNA kept is the CDR3, 33 bases in frame from the first base. V loses 2 bases of germline sequence and J loses 4 bases, and the interval between the two ends is 2 bases. According to the germline V gene, CDR1 reads SNHLY and CDR2 reads FYNNEI. Results and caveats for the whole study, not just this receptor: An increase in clonality was observed at ibrutinib response, with clonality remaining stable during sustained remission and falling back toward baseline at progression. Public clonotypes were found to be uncommon and were observed to contract or remain stable during treatment; the increase in clonality was shown to reflect expansion of private clonotypes at ibrutinib response. Baseline clonality exceeded that of age-matched healthy donors and correlated strongly with circulating CD8+ T-cell counts. Lymph node repertoires were not examined, and the timing of sampling was not matched between patients in sustained remission and those whose disease progressed.

This material consisted of PBMCs, taken after 12 months of ibrutinib treatment. The chain is made from TRBV2 and TRBJ1-2; the D gene cannot be named for sure. This receptor was identified in a human donor with chronic lymphocytic leukemia. The DNA reads TGTGCCAGCAGTGAACTCTATGGCTACACCTTC. This yields the protein CASSELYGYTF. Reference TRBV2 and TRBJ1-2 proteins supply the regions before and after the CDR3; the full variable domain is: EPEVTQTPSHQVTQMGQEVILRCVPISNHLYFYWYRQILGQKVEFLVSFYNNEISEKSEIFDDQFSVERPDGSNFTLKIRSTKLEDSAMYFCASSELYGYTFGSGTRLTVV.